This T cell receptor beta chain is drawn from a study of OX40 agonist ivuxolimab in advanced cancers. Study details: Patients received the agonistic anti-OX40 (CD134) antibody ivuxolimab. Males comprised roughly four fifths of the group, whose mean age was approximately 60 years (range 23 to 79). Study-wide results and caveats: Low levels of normalized T-cell clonal expansion also appeared in some nonresponders.

Of note for this clone: What it recognizes is unknown.

The germline CDR1 and CDR2 sequences are KGHSH and LQKENI. Trimming took 6 bases from V and 0 from J, leaving 12 bases between them. CDR3 length equals 15 residues. Profiled with immunoSEQ multiplex PCR; TCRdb holds only in-frame clones, not every one. Of about 40,000 clones listed, approximately 86% are singletons. The sequencing used CD4+ or CD8+ T cells sorted from blood, collected in a trial of the OX40 agonist ivuxolimab. This chain connects TRBV18 to TRBJ2-1; D is uncertain. The origin of this receptor is an adult with an advanced solid tumor such as melanoma, head and neck, liver or kidney cancer. CDR3 DNA: TGTGCCAGCTCCCCCTTACGGAGCTCCTACAATGAGCAGTTCTTC. Encoded protein: CASSPLRSSYNEQFF.